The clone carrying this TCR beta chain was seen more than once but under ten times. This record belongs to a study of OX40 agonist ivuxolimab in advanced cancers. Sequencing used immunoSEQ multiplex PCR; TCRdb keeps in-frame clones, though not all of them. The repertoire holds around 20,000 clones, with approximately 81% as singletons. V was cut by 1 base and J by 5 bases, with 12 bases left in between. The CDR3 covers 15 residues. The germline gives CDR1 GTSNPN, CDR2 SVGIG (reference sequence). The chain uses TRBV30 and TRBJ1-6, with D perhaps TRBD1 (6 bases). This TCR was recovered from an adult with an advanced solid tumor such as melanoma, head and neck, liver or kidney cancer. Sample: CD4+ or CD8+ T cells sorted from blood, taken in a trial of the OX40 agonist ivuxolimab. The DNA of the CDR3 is TGTGCCTGGAGTGATCCGGACAGTCATAATTCACCCCTCCACTTT. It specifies CAWSDPDSHNSPLHF. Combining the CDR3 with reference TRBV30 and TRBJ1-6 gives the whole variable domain SQTIHQWPATLVQPVGSPLSLECTVEGTSNPNLYWYRQAAGRGLQLLFYSVGIGQISSEVPQNLSASRPQDRQFILSSKKLLLSDSGFYLCAWSDPDSHNSPLHFGNGTRLTVT.